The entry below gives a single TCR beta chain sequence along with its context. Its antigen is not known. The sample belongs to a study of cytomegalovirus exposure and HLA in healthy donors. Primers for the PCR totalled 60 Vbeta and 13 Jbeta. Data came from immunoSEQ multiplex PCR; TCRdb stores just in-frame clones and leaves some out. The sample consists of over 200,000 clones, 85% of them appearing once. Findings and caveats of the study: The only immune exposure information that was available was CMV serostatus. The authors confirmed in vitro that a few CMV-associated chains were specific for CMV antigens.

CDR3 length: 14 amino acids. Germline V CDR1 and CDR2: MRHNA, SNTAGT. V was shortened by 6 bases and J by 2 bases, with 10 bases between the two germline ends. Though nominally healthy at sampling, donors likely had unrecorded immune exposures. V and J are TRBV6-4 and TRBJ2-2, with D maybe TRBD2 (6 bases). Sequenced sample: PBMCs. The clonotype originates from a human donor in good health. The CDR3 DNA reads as TGTGCCAGCAGCGGGAGACTAAACACCGGGGAGCTGTTTTTT. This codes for CASSGRLNTGELFF.